These 16 T cell receptor beta chains were sequenced from one sample in a study of blood T cell repertoires in COVID-19. TCRdb's table, derived via immunoSEQ multiplex PCR, lists solely in-frame clones and lacks some. The data show about 48,000 clones, with around four fifths seen just once and about 5.2% held by the top ten. Sequenced: peripheral blood. These receptors came from a human donor in a cohort sampled during active COVID-19.

CDR3 nucleotide sequence: TGTGCCAGCAGCGTGGGGACTAGCGGGTACAATGAGCAGTTCTTC. This translates into CASSVGTSGYNEQFF. The chain has TRBV9 and TRBJ2-1, with 12 nucleotides matching TRBD2. Germline loops: CDR1 SGDLS, CDR2 YYNGEE. The CDR3 length is 15 residues. V shed 2 bases and J 4 bases; nucleotides not matched to a gene: 1.

The J gene is TRBJ1-2, the V gene TRBV5-1; D is unclear. CDR3 length: 15 amino acids. V was trimmed by 0 bases and J by 2 bases, leaving 11 bases between them. In germline, CDR1 is SGHRS, CDR2 YFSETQ. In DNA, the CDR3 is TGCGCCAGCAGCTTGGCTGTAGGAGTAAACTATGGCTACACCTTC. Protein: CASSLAVGVNYGYTF.

The table lists this clone with a count of one. The chain combines TRBV3-1 (or the pseudogene TRBV3-2) with TRBJ1-1; D uncertain. V lost 1 base and J lost 2, with 14 bases in between. Germline lookup yields CDR1 LGHDT and CDR2 YNNKEL (reference sequence). This CDR3 contains 16 residues. CDR3 sequence (DNA): TGTGCCAGCAGCCAAGTAGCAGCGATGGGTAACACTGAAGCTTTCTTT. Encoded protein: CASSQVAAMGNTEAFF.

The chain carries TRBV5-1 and TRBJ2-2, with TRBD1 identical over 7 bases. V gave up 4 bases and J gave up 1 base; unmatched junction bases: 4. CDR1 and CDR2 from the germline V gene are SGHRS and YFSETQ. The CDR3 has 15 amino acids. The CDR3 protein is CASSIGTVNTGELFF. As DNA, the CDR3 is TGCGCCAGCAGCATCGGGACAGTGAACACCGGGGAGCTGTTTTTT.

The chain combines TRBV7-8 with TRBJ1-2; 7 bases are shared with TRBD1. The length of the CDR3 is 16 residues. J gave up 4 bases and V 5 bases, and 13 bases lay outside the gene matches. The germline V gene encodes CDR1 SGHVS and CDR2 FQNEAQ. DNA of the CDR3: TGTGCCAGCAGCGAGGGCTGGACAGGAAATTCCTATGGCTACACCTTC. Its translation is CASSEGWTGNSYGYTF.

This chain joins TRBV19 and TRBJ1-2; possibly TRBD1 for D (5 bases). CDR1 is LNHDA and CDR2 is SQIVND in the germline V gene (reference sequence). V lost 8 bases, J lost 2 bases, and 6 bases lay in between. This CDR3 spans 11 amino acids. The CDR3 region has the DNA TGTGCCAGTGGGGCAAACTATGGCTACACCTTC. This sequence encodes CASGANYGYTF.

This chain uses TRBV29-1 with TRBJ2-3; 10 nucleotides match TRBD2. CDR1 is SQVTM, CDR2 ANQGSEA, per germline. This CDR3 spans 14 amino acids. V lost 7 bases to trimming and J lost 7 bases; unmatched junction nucleotides: 11. This CDR3 reads CSAFSGGEVNTQYF. The CDR3, as DNA: TGCAGCGCCTTCAGCGGGGGGGAGGTGAATACGCAGTATTTT.

The chain carries TRBV29-1 and TRBJ1-1, with D perhaps matching TRBD1 (5 bases). This CDR3 is built from 13 residues. Germline V gene sequence: CDR1 SQVTM, CDR2 ANQGSEA. The ends were cut back, 5 bases at V and 10 bases at J, with 20 bases in the middle. The CDR3, as DNA: TGCAGCGTTTATGAAGGGGCCCCACACCCAGCTTTCTTT. This translates into CSVYEGAPHPAFF.

The chain uses TRBV5-1 and TRBJ2-5, with D possibly matching TRBD1 (5 bases). The V and J ends lost 4 bases and 4 bases respectively, with 14 bases between them. CDR1 and CDR2 (germline): SGHRS, YFSETQ. The CDR3 extends over 14 amino acids. The CDR3 region is CASSLPGLGETQYF. CDR3 nucleotide sequence: TGCGCCAGCAGCCTACCAGGGCTAGGAGAGACCCAGTACTTC.

The chain carries TRBV23-1 and TRBJ1-4; D gene ambiguous. Being an ORF, TRBV23-1 has a function that is uncertain. V was clipped by 2 bases and J by 0 bases, with 7 bases between them. CDR3 length: 15 residues. In nucleotides, the CDR3 is TGCGCCAGCAGTCAAGCGGAGGCAACTAATGAAAAACTGTTTTTT. Its translation is CASSQAEATNEKLFF.

The J gene is TRBJ1-2, the V gene TRBV19, with 8 bases that match TRBD1. There are 14 residues in the CDR3. With V trimmed by 5 bases and J by 6 bases, 8 bases remained unmatched. Germline CDR1 LNHDA, CDR2 SQIVND (reference sequence). Here the CDR3 reads CASSQDRVVDGYTF. Written as DNA, the CDR3 is TGTGCCAGTAGTCAGGACAGGGTAGTCGATGGCTACACCTTC.

The chain carries TRBV5-1 and TRBJ2-1; TRBD2 is a possible D gene (7 bases). Per germline, CDR1 SGHRS and CDR2 YFSETQ. Trimming shortened V by 6 bases and J by 1 base, and 17 bases separated the two germline ends. This CDR3 comprises 16 residues. The CDR3 sequence is CASTLTAGASYNEQFF. The CDR3 DNA reads as TGCGCCAGCACACTCACGGCGGGGGCGTCCTACAATGAGCAGTTCTTC.

V usage is TRBV6-5 and J usage is TRBJ1-1; a possible D gene is TRBD1 (6 bases). The CDR3 is made up of 15 amino acids. With 6 bases removed from V and 1 base from J, the gap between germline ends came to 15 bases. Germline V CDR1 and CDR2: MNHEY, SVGAGI. The CDR3 DNA sequence: TGTGCCAGCAGAGACTCAGGGGCTTCGAACACTGAAGCTTTCTTT. Translating gives CASRDSGASNTEAFF.

The chain carries TRBV7-2 and TRBJ2-2; TRBD1 might be the D (6 bases). V was shortened by 1 base and J by 6 bases, with 15 bases between the two germline ends. Germline V gene data show CDR1 as SGHTA and CDR2 as FQGNSA. This CDR3 comprises 16 residues. CDR3 residues: CASSLDRVGVAGELFF. CDR3 nucleotide sequence: TGTGCCAGCAGCTTAGACAGGGTGGGCGTTGCCGGGGAGCTGTTTTTT.

In nucleotides, the CDR3 is TGTGCCAGCAGTGACCTGGGACAGGGGCTACGGGCACAGTACTTC. Protein: CASSDLGQGLRAQYF. The gene calls are TRBV6-4 and TRBJ2-4; 10 nucleotides line up with TRBD1. CDR1 is MRHNA and CDR2 is SNTAGT in the germline V gene. This CDR3 is built from 15 residues. V lost 2 bases to trimming and J lost 13 bases; unmatched junction nucleotides: 11.

CDR3 sequence (DNA): TGTGCCAGCAGTTCCCCTCGGACTAGCGGGAGCACAGATACGCAGTATTTT. This translates into CASSSPRTSGSTDTQYF. The rearrangement links TRBV27 to TRBJ2-3; 11 bases fit TRBD2. Germline lookup yields CDR1 MNHEY and CDR2 SMNVEV (reference sequence). The CDR3 has 17 residues. With 4 bases clipped from V and 0 bases from J, the junction kept 6 bases outside the gene matches.